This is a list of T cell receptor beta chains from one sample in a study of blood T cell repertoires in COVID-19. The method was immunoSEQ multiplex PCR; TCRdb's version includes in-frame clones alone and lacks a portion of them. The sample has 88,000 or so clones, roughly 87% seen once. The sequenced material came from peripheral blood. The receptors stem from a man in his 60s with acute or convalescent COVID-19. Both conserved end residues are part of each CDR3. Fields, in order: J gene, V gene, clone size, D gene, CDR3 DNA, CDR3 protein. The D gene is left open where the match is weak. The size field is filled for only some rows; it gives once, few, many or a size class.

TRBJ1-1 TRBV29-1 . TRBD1 TGCAGCGTCGCCGGACAGGCCAACACTGAAGCTTTCTTT CSVAGQANTEAFF
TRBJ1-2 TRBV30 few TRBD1 TGTGCCTGGAGGGACAGGACTTTTCATGGCTACACCTTC CAWRDRTFHGYTF
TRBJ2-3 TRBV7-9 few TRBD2 TGTGCCAGCAGACGAGCGGGAGGCGCAGATACGCAGTATTTT CASRRAGGADTQYF
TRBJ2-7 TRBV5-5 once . TGTGCCAGCAGCCCCCGCCTTAGGGGTGGCTACGAGCAGTACTTC CASSPRLRGGYEQYF
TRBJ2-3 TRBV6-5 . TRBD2 TGTGCCAGCAGGGTAGCGGGAGTGGATACGCAGTATTTT CASRVAGVDTQYF
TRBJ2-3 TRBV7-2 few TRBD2 TGTGCCAGCAGCTTCCAAGCGGGAGGGCCAGATACGCAGTATTTT CASSFQAGGPDTQYF
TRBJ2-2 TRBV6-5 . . TGTGCCAGCAGTCAGACAGTGAACACCGGGGAGCTGTTTTTT CASSQTVNTGELFF
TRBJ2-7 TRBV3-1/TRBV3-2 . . TGTGCCAGCAGCCAAGATCTTTCCTACGAGCAGTACTTC CASSQDLSYEQYF
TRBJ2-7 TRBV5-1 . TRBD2 TGCGCCAGCAGCGGCCTGGGGAGGGCGGGCTACGAGCAGTACTTC CASSGLGRAGYEQYF
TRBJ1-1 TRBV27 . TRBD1 TGTGCCAGCACCAGGACAGGGCACACTGAAGCTTTCTTT CASTRTGHTEAFF
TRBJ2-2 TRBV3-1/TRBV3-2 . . TGTGCCAGCAGCCAATCTACCCCAGGGGTTAGCACCGGGGAGCTGTTTTTT CASSQSTPGVSTGELFF
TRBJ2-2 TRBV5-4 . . TGTGCCAGCAGCTCTAGAGGCCCGAACACCGGGGAGCTGTTTTTT CASSSRGPNTGELFF
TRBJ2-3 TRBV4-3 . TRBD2 TGCGCCAGCAGCCAGTCTAGCGGGGGAACCACAGATACGCAGTATTTT CASSQSSGGTTDTQYF
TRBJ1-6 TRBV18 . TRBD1 TGTGCCAGCTCACTACTGGACAGGGGGCGGAATTCACCCCTCCACTTT CASSLLDRGRNSPLHF
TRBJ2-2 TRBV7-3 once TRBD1 TGTGCCAGCAGCCGGGACAGCGCGAACACCGGGGAGCTGTTTTTT CASSRDSANTGELFF
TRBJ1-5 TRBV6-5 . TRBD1 TGTGCCAGCGCCCGGGACAGGGGCCAGCCCCAGCATTTT CASARDRGQPQHF
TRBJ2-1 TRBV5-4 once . TGTGCCAGCAGCTCGGAGCTACCTCTAAGGACTTACTACAATGAGCAGTTCTTC CASSSELPLRTYYNEQFF
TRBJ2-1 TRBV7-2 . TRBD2 TGTGCCAGCAGCTTAGCTAGTAGCGGGTTGGGCAATGAGCAGTTCTTC CASSLASSGLGNEQFF
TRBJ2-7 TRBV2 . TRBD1 TGTGCCAGCAGGACCGGGACAGGGGACCTCTACGAGCAGTACTTC CASRTGTGDLYEQYF
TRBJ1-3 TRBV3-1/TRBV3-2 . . TGTGCCAGCAGCCATAGACAGCGAGGAAACACCATATATTTT CASSHRQRGNTIYF
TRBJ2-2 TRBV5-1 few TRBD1 TGCGCCAGCAGCTTGTTACAGGGGACCGGGGAGCTGTTTTTT CASSLLQGTGELFF
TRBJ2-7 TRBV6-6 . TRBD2 TGTGCCAGCAAGGGGACTAGTATGCGCGAGCAGTACTTC CASKGTSMREQYF